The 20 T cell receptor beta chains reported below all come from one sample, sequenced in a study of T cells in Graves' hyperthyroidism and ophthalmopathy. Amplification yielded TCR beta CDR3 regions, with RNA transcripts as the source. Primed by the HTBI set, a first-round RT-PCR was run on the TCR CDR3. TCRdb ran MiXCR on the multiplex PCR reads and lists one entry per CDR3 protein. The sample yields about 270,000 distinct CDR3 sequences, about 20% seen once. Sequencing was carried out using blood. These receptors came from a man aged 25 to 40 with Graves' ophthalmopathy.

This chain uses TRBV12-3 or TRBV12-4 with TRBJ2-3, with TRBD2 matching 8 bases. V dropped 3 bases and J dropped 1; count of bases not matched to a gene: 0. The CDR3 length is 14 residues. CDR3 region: CASSFSGGTDTQYF. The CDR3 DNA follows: TGTGCCAGCAGTTTTAGCGGGGGCACAGATACGCAGTATTTT.

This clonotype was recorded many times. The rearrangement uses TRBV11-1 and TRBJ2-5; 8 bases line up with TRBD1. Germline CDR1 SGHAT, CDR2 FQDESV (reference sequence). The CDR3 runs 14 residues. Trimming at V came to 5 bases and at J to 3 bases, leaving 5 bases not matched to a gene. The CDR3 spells CASSPDRAKETQYF. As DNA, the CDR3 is TGTGCCAGCAGCCCGGACAGGGCTAAAGAGACCCAGTACTTC.

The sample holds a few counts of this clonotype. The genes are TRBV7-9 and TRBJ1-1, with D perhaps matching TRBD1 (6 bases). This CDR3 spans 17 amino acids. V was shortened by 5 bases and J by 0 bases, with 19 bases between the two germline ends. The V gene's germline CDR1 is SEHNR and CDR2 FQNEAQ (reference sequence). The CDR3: CASSPGGGARMNTEAFF. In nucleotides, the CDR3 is TGTGCCAGCAGCCCGGGGGGGGGCGCTCGGATGAACACTGAAGCTTTCTTT. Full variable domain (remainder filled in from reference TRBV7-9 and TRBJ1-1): DTGVSQNPRHKITKRGQNVTFRCDPISEHNRLYWYRQTLGQGPEFLTYFQNEAQLEKSRLLSDRFSAERPKGSFSTLEIQRTEQGDSAMYLCASSPGGGARMNTEAFFGQGTRLTVV.

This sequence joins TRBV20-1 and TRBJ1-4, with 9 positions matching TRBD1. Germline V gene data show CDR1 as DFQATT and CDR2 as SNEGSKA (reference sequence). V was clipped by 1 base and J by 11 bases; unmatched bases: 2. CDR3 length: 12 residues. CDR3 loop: CSARVGTGKLFF. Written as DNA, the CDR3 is TGCAGTGCTAGAGTCGGGACAGGGAAACTGTTTTTT.

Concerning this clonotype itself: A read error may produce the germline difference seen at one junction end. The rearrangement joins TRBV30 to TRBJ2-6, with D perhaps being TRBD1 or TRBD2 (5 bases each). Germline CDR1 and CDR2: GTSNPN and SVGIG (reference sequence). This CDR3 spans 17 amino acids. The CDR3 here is CAWSVRGAVSGTNVLTF. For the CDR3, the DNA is TGTGCCTGGAGTGTACGAGGGGCGGTCTCTGGGACCAACGTCCTGACTTTC.

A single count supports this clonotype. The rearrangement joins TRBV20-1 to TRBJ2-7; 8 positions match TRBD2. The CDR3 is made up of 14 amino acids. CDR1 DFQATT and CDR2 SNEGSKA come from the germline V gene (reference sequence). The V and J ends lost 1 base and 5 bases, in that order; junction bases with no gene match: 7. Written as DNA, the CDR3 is TGCAGTGCTAGAGTACCCGGGAGGGTTAACGAGCAGTACTTC. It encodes CSARVPGRVNEQYF.

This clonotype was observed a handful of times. CDR3 nucleotide sequence: TGTGCCAGCAGCCAAGATTCAATCGCAGATACGCAGTATTTT. It yields the protein CASSQDSIADTQYF. The chain combines TRBV14 with TRBJ2-3; D uncertain. The germline gives CDR1 SGHDN, CDR2 FVKESK. The CDR3 loop spans 14 amino acids. V lost 0 bases and J lost 4, with 8 bases in between.

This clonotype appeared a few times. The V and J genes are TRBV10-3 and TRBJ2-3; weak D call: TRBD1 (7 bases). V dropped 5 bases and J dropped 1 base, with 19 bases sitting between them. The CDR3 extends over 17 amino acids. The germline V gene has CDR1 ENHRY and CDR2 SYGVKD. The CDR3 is CAISFQGGLERTDTQYF. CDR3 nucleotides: TGTGCCATCAGTTTCCAGGGGGGCCTCGAGCGCACAGATACGCAGTATTTT.

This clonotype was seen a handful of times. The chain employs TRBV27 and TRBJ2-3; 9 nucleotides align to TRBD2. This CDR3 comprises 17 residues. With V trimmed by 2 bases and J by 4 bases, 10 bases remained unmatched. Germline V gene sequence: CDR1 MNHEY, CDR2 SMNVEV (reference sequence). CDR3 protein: CASSLAGGPREADTQYF. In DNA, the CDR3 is TGTGCCAGCAGTTTAGCGGGAGGGCCTCGAGAGGCAGATACGCAGTATTTT.

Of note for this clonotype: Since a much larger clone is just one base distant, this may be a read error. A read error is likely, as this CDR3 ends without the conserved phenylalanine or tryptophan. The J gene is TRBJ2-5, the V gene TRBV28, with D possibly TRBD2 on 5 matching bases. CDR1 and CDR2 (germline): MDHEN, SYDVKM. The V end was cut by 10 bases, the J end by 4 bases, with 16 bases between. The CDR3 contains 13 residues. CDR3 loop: CAIAGPDRETQYL. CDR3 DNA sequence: TGTGCCATCGCGGGCCCAGATAGAGAGACCCAGTACCTC.

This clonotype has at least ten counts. The CDR3 here is CASSFYSFGSGTDTQYF. The CDR3 DNA follows: TGTGCCAGCAGTTTTTATTCCTTCGGATCAGGCACAGATACGCAGTATTTT. This chain joins TRBV28 and TRBJ2-3; no definite D call. CDR1 and CDR2 (germline): MDHEN, SYDVKM. V was clipped by 3 bases and J by 1 base, with 17 bases between them. This CDR3 is 17 amino acids long.

CDR3 residues: CASSQSKYNEQFF. The CDR3 bases are TGTGCCAGCAGCCAGTCGAAGTACAATGAGCAGTTCTTC. The chain has TRBV7-3 and TRBJ2-1, with no clear D. This CDR3 has 13 residues. Germline V gene data show CDR1 as SGHTA and CDR2 as FQGTGA. V was clipped by 5 bases and J by 4 bases, with 9 bases between them.

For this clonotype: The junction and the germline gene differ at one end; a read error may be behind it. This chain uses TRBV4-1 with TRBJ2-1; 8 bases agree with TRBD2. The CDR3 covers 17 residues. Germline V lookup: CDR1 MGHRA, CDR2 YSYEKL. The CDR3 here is CASSARLGRAKGNGQFF. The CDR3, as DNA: TGCGCCAGCAGCGCTCGGCTCGGGAGGGCCAAAGGCAATGGGCAGTTCTTC.

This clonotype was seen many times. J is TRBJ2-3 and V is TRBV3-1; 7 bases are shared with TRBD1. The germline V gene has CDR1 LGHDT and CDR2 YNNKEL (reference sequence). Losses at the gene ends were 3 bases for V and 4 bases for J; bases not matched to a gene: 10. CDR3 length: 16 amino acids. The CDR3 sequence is CASSHHSGGPADTQYF. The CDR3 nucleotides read TGTGCCAGCAGCCACCATTCAGGGGGTCCGGCAGATACGCAGTATTTT.

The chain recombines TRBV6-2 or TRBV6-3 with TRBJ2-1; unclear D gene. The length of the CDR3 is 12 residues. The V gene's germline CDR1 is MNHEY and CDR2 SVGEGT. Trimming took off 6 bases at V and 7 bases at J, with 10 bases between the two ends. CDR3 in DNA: TGTGCCAGCAGACTTCGACTGAATGAGCAGTTCTTC. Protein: CASRLRLNEQFF.

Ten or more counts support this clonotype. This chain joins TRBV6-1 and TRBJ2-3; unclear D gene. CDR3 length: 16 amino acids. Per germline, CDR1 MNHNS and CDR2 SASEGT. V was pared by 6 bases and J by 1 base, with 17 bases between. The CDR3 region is CASRPRSLGGTDTQYF. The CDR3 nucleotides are TGTGCCAGCAGACCCCGCAGCCTAGGCGGCACAGATACGCAGTATTTT.

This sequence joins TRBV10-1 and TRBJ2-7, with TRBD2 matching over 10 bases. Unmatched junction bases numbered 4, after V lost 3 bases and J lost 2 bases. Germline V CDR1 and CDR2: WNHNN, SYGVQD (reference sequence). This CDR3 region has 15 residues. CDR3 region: CASSEGLAETYEQYF. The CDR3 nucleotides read TGCGCCAGCAGTGAAGGACTAGCGGAAACCTACGAGCAGTACTTC.

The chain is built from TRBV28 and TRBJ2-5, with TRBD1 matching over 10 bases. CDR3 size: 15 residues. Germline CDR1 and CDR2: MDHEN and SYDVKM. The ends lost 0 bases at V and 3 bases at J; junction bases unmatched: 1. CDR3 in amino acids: CASSLWGQGKETQYF. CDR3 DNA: TGTGCCAGCAGTTTATGGGGACAGGGGAAAGAGACCCAGTACTTC.

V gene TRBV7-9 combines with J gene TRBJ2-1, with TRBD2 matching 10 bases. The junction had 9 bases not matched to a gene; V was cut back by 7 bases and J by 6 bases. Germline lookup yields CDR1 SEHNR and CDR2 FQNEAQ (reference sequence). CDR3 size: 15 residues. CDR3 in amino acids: CASNPTSGKVNEQFF. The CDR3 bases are TGTGCCAGCAACCCCACTAGCGGGAAGGTCAATGAGCAGTTCTTC.

Here the CDR3 reads CASSIGTAAVEKLFF. The CDR3 bases are TGTGCCAGCAGTATAGGGACTGCCGCCGTAGAAAAACTGTTTTTT. The chain employs TRBV27 and TRBJ1-4; TRBD1 is a possible D gene (5 bases). There are 15 residues in the CDR3. Trimming removed 5 bases from V and 8 bases from J, with 18 bases in between. Germline V lookup: CDR1 MNHEY, CDR2 SMNVEV (reference sequence).